The clone carrying this T cell receptor (beta chain) was seen only once. Its antigen is not identified. The V end lost 7 bases, the J end lost 1 base, and 10 bases lay between the germline ends. Germline values: CDR1 SNHLY, CDR2 FYNNEI. The CDR3 loop spans 14 amino acids. This specimen belongs to a study of T cell responses to AZD1222 COVID-19 vaccine. The study, taken as a whole, reports: Compared with day 0, the breadth and depth of the Spike-specific TCR repertoire rose significantly after two doses of AZD1222. Clonal diversity may have been underestimated in mostly white British donors.

Sequencing was performed with immunoSEQ multiplex PCR; in TCRdb, only in-frame clones are kept and a portion is missing. The table has tens of thousands of clones, 85% to 90% seen once. Samples with a second dose at about 4 or about 12 weeks were pooled together. This rearrangement joins TRBV2 to TRBJ2-2, with D possibly being TRBD1 or TRBD2 (5 bases each). The TCR was taken from an adult who received the AZD1222 COVID-19 vaccine. This specimen consisted of peripheral blood, obtained 28 days after the second AZD1222 dose. CDR3 protein: CASTRDGNTGELFF. In DNA form, the CDR3 reads TGTGCCAGCACCAGGGACGGGAACACCGGGGAGCTGTTTTTT.